These 25 T cell receptor beta chains were all obtained from the same sample, sequenced in a study of identical twins. One entry per CDR3 protein results from TCRdb running MiXCR on the 5' RACE reads. The table has more than 1.5 million distinct CDR3 sequences, less than 40% seen once; the top ten hold more than 0.25%. The sequenced sample consisted of cord blood. These receptors were collected from a newborn girl in good health.

At least ten counts were recorded for this clonotype. The chain uses TRBV21-1 and TRBJ2-3. TRBV21-1 counts as a pseudogene. The CDR3 totals 19 residues. The CDR3 coding sequence is TGTGCCAGCGGTCTGTGTTATTCAGTTTCCAGGAGAAGCACAGATACGCAGTATTTT. Translation gives CASGLCYSVSRRSTDTQYF.

The V gene is TRBV23-1, the J gene TRBJ2-4; TRBD1 might be the D (5 bases). Matching the DNA end better, TRBJ2-7 makes the J call doubtful. TRBV23-1 is an open reading frame, and its role is uncertain. This CDR3 has 14 amino acids. The CDR3 sequence: CASSQLGQAYEQYF. The CDR3, as DNA: TGCGCCAGCAGTCAATTGGGGCAGGCTTACGAGCAGTACTTC.

This rearrangement joins TRBV10-3 to TRBJ1-1; D ambiguous. Trimming cost V 2 bases and J 4 bases, with 11 bases left between them. The CDR3 runs to 14 residues. Germline assignment: CDR1 ENHRY and CDR2 SYGVKD. CDR3 DNA sequence: TGTGCCATCAGTGAGACCACATCCTTCACTGAAGCTTTCTTT. Residues: CAISETTSFTEAFF.

Many counts were recorded for this clonotype. The chain recombines TRBV28 with TRBJ2-4, with D possibly being TRBD1 (6 bases). TRBJ2-7 matches the DNA end more closely, so the J call is doubtful. The CDR3 loop spans 13 amino acids. CDR1 is MDHEN and CDR2 is SYDVKM in the germline V gene. The CDR3 is CASSYLTTGEQYF. CDR3 in DNA: TGTGCCAGCAGTTACCTTACGACAGGCGAGCAGTACTTC.

This chain links TRBV7-9 with TRBJ2-1; weak D call: TRBD2 (5 bases). The CDR3 contains 16 residues. Per germline, CDR1 SEHNR and CDR2 FQNEAQ (reference sequence). V lost 1 base to trimming and J lost 2 bases, with 12 bases between them. In DNA, the CDR3 is TGTGCCAGCAGCTTAGTCCCATCTAGCCCCTACAATGAGCAGTTCTTC. Residues: CASSLVPSSPYNEQFF.

This clonotype was observed a few times. The CDR3 region has the DNA TGTGCCAGCAGTCGACAGTGGTACGAGCAGTACTTC. Its translation is CASSRQWYEQYF. This rearrangement joins TRBV28 to TRBJ2-7, with D tentatively TRBD1 (5 bases). Germline-derived CDR1 and CDR2 are MDHEN and SYDVKM. V lost 5 bases and J 4 bases, leaving 9 bases between the germline ends. The CDR3 has 12 amino acids.

This clonotype was counted only a few times. The CDR3 protein is CSAHRLAGVTDTQYF. The CDR3 DNA follows: TGCAGTGCGCACCGACTAGCGGGGGTCACAGATACGCAGTATTTT. The chain links TRBV20-1 to TRBJ2-3; 12 bases are shared with TRBD2. CDR3 length equals 15 residues. J was trimmed by 2 bases and V by 6 bases; bases with no gene match: 6. CDR1 and CDR2 from the germline V gene are DFQATT and SNEGSKA (reference sequence).

In its sample, this clonotype was seen a few times. This chain links TRBV28 with TRBJ2-1; a possible D gene is TRBD2 (6 bases). The V end lost 9 bases, the J end lost 6 bases, and 15 bases lay between the germline ends. Germline loops: CDR1 MDHEN, CDR2 SYDVKM. The CDR3 covers 13 residues. The DNA of the CDR3 is TGTGCCAGTCTCGGGCGGGGCCGCAATGAGCAGTTCTTC. Translated, it gives CASLGRGRNEQFF.

A remark on this clonotype: A junction boundary mismatches the germline segment, possibly from a read error. The J gene is TRBJ2-5, the V gene TRBV11-2; TRBD1 aligns across 8 bases. The end of the DNA is better explained by TRBJ2-7, so the J call may be wrong. The CDR3 is 16 amino acids. Germline loops: CDR1 SGHAT, CDR2 FQNNGV. The CDR3 bases are TGTGTCAGCAGCTTGTTCCCGGGACAGGCTAGCTACGAGCAGTACTTC. Amino acid sequence: CVSSLFPGQASYEQYF.

This clonotype was seen a few times. The chain employs TRBV20-1 and TRBJ2-3; the match to TRBD2 covers 7 bases. The germline gives CDR1 DFQATT, CDR2 SNEGSKA (reference sequence). The V segment lost 3 bases and the J segment 3 bases; nucleotides outside the gene matches: 6. The CDR3 covers 14 residues. CDR3 bases: TGCAGTGCTAGCAAAATAGCGGGTACAGATACGCAGTATTTT. It yields the protein CSASKIAGTDTQYF.

This clonotype occurred a few times. V and J are TRBV11-2 and TRBJ2-1, with a tentative D call TRBD2 (6 bases). The germline gives CDR1 SGHAT, CDR2 FQNNGV. This CDR3 spans 14 amino acids. Deletions cut 0 bases from V and 9 bases from J, with 12 bases between. The CDR3 loop is CASSLEAVRGEQFF. Written as DNA, the CDR3 is TGTGCCAGCAGCTTAGAGGCCGTGCGGGGTGAGCAGTTCTTC.

The count of this clonotype is one. This rearrangement joins TRBV20-1 to TRBJ2-7, with TRBD2 matching 7 bases. The J segment lost 5 bases and the V segment lost 2 bases, leaving 9 bases of the junction unmatched. Germline V gene lookup returns CDR1 DFQATT and CDR2 SNEGSKA (reference sequence). CDR3 size: 14 residues. In nucleotides, the CDR3 is TGCAGTGCTAGACTTGCGGGAGTTGGGCACGAGCAGTACTTC. Translated: CSARLAGVGHEQYF.

The chain recombines TRBV4-2 with TRBJ1-4, with D possibly being TRBD1 (6 bases). The germline gives CDR1 LGHNA, CDR2 YNFKEQ. The CDR3 runs 17 residues. Trimming removed 0 bases at V and 4 bases at J, with 15 bases between. The CDR3 nucleotides are TGTGCCAGCAGCCAAGATCGGAGGGGGAAGGGTAATGAAAAACTGTTTTTT. Encoded protein: CASSQDRRGKGNEKLFF.

This clonotype occurred a few times. The chain uses TRBV20-1 and TRBJ1-1; D ambiguous. The CDR3 consists of 15 residues. V gave up 0 bases and J gave up 0 bases, with 11 bases separating them. Germline CDR1 and CDR2: DFQATT and SNEGSKA (reference sequence). The CDR3 spells CSARDRGGLNTEAFF. CDR3 coding DNA: TGCAGTGCTAGAGATCGAGGAGGTTTGAACACTGAAGCTTTCTTT.

The chain uses TRBV6-6 and TRBJ1-5, with D tentatively TRBD1 (6 bases). Germline V CDR1 and CDR2: MNHNY, SVGAGI (reference sequence). V lost 0 bases and J 1 base, leaving 10 bases between the germline ends. The CDR3 contains 16 residues. CDR3 sequence (DNA): TGTGCCAGCAGTTACTCGGACACAGGGAGCAATCAGCCCCAGCATTTT. Translated, it gives CASSYSDTGSNQPQHF.

This clonotype was counted once. The chain joins TRBV15 to TRBJ1-2; D possibly corresponds to TRBD1 (5 bases). V was clipped by 1 base and J by 2 bases, with 8 bases between them. Germline V gives CDR1 LNHNV, CDR2 YYDKDF (reference sequence). This CDR3 has 14 residues. The CDR3 DNA follows: TGTGCCACCAGCAGAGGTCGGGGGAACTATGGCTACACCTTC. It specifies CATSRGRGNYGYTF.

The chain links TRBV24-1 to TRBJ2-6; D is tentatively TRBD1 or TRBD2 (5 bases each). The germline CDR1 and CDR2 sequences are KGHDR and SFDVKD. The germline V and J ends were trimmed by 5 bases and 0 bases, with 7 bases remaining between them. This CDR3 contains 15 residues. In DNA form, the CDR3 reads TGTGCCACCAGTGCGAGGGGCTCTGGGGCCAACGTCCTGACTTTC. It yields the protein CATSARGSGANVLTF.

Of note for this clonotype: A read error may be the cause here, since a much bigger clone is one base away. The rearrangement uses TRBV10-3 and TRBJ1-4; 7 bases fit TRBD1. This CDR3 has 15 amino acids. V lost 0 bases and J lost 5; bases outside the gene matches: 3. CDR1 is ENHRY, CDR2 SYGVKD, per germline. CDR3 sequence reads: CAISESGQPNEKLFF. In DNA form, the CDR3 reads TGTGCCATCAGTGAGTCGGGACAGCCCAATGAAAAACTGTTTTTT.

This clonotype was counted between two and nine times. This chain links TRBV5-6 with TRBJ2-3; 14 bases are shared with TRBD2. V lost 5 bases and J lost 6; bases outside the gene matches: 5. The CDR3 runs 15 residues. Germline values: CDR1 SGHDT, CDR2 YYEEEE. The CDR3 sequence: CASSFRTSGGDTQYF. CDR3 DNA: TGTGCCAGCAGTTTCAGGACTAGCGGGGGGGATACGCAGTATTTT.

The chain joins TRBV7-9 to TRBJ2-5; D remains unclear. The CDR3 is 16 residues long. CDR1 is SEHNR, CDR2 FQNEAQ, per germline (reference sequence). V lost 5 bases and J 2 bases, leaving 18 bases between the germline ends. The CDR3, as DNA: TGTGCCAGCAGCCGCCCGCCCGAGAACCGACAAGAGACCCAGTACTTC. Protein sequence: CASSRPPENRQETQYF.

This chain joins TRBV5-1 and TRBJ2-1, with TRBD2 identical over 13 bases. The V and J ends lost 4 bases and 7 bases, in that order; junction bases with no gene match: 11. Per germline, CDR1 SGHRS and CDR2 YFSETQ. The CDR3 consists of 17 residues. The CDR3 region is CASSLISGTSGTNEQFF. CDR3 sequence (DNA): TGCGCCAGCAGCCTGATATCCGGGACTAGCGGGACTAATGAGCAGTTCTTC.

The V and J genes are TRBV20-1 and TRBJ2-7; the D call may be TRBD1 or TRBD2 (6 bases each). CDR1 is DFQATT and CDR2 is SNEGSKA in the germline V gene (reference sequence). V dropped 7 bases and J dropped 3 bases, with 16 bases sitting between them. This CDR3 is built from 13 residues. CDR3 sequence: CSGGAGQNYEQYF. CDR3 coding DNA: TGCAGTGGGGGGGCTGGGCAAAACTACGAGCAGTACTTC.

This clonotype was seen only a few times. The rearrangement links TRBV27 to TRBJ1-2, with D perhaps TRBD1 (5 bases). This CDR3 has 13 amino acids. Looked up from germline, CDR1 is MNHEY and CDR2 is SMNVEV (reference sequence). Trimming took 7 bases from V and 3 from J, leaving 12 bases between them. This CDR3 reads CASKPGRDYGYTF. DNA for the CDR3: TGTGCCAGCAAACCGGGACGTGACTATGGCTACACCTTC.

This clonotype was observed a few times. This chain uses TRBV20-1 with TRBJ2-1; 12 bases fit TRBD2. Losses at the gene ends were 5 bases for V and 6 bases for J; bases not matched to a gene: 8. Germline V gives CDR1 DFQATT, CDR2 SNEGSKA (reference sequence). The CDR3 contains 15 residues. This chain's CDR3 is CSAFPRLAGANEQFF. For the CDR3, the DNA is TGCAGTGCTTTCCCCCGACTAGCGGGGGCCAATGAGCAGTTCTTC.

Concerning this clonotype: It may be a read error: a sequence one base away is much more abundant. This sequence joins TRBV3-1 and TRBJ2-3; D is perhaps TRBD2 (6 bases). CDR1 and CDR2 from the germline V gene are LGHDT and YNNKEL (reference sequence). This CDR3 is 15 amino acids long. V lost 4 bases to trimming and J lost 2 bases, with 13 bases between them. This CDR3 is CASSPLRRVTDTQYF. The DNA for the CDR3 is TGTGCCAGCAGCCCTTTGCGGAGGGTCACAGATACGCAGTATTTT.